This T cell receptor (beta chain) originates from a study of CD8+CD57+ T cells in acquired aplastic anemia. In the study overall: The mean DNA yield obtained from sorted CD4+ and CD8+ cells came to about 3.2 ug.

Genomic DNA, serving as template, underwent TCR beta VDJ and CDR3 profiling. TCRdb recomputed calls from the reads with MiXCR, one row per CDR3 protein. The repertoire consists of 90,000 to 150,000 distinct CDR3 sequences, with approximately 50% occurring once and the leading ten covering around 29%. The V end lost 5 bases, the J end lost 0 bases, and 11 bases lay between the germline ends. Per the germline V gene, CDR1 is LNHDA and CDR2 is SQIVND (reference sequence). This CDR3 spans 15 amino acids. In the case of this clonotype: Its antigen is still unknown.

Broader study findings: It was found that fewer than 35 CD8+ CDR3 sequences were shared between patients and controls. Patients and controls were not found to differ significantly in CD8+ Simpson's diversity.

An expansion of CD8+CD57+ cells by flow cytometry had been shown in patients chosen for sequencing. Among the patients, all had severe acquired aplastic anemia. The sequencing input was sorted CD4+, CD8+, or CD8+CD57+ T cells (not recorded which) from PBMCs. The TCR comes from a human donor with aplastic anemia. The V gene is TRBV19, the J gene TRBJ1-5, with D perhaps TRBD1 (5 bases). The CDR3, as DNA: TGTGCCAGTAGTCAAGGGGTCTCTAGCAATCAGCCCCAGCATTTT. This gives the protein CASSQGVSSNQPQHF.